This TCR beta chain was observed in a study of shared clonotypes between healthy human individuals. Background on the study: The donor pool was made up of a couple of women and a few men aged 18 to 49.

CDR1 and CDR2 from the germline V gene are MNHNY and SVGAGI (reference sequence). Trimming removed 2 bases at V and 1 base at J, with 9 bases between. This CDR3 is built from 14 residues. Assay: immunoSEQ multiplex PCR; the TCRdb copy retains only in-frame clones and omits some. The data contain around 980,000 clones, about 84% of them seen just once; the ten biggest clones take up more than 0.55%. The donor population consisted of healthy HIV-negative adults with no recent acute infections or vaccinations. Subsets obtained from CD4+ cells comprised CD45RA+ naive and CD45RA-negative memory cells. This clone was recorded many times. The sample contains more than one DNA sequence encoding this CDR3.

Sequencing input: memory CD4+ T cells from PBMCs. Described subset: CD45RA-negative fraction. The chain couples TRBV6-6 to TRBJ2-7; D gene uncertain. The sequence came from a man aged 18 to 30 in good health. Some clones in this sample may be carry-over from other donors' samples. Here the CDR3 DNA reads TGTGCCAGCAGTTACGTTGCAGTTTCCTACGAGCAGTACTTC. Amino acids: CASSYVAVSYEQYF.